The clone carrying this T cell receptor (beta chain) was counted between two and nine times. Its antigen is not identified. TCRdb independently ran MiXCR on the reads; one entry per CDR3 protein. The sample yields roughly 200,000 distinct CDR3 sequences, around 35% seen once. V lost 2 bases and J 0 bases, leaving 14 bases between the germline ends. This CDR3 comprises 17 residues. CDR1 LNHDA and CDR2 SQIVND come from the germline V gene (reference sequence). The data were obtained in a study of T cell repertoires in cytomegalovirus infection. The J gene is TRBJ2-1, the V gene TRBV19, with D unclear. This receptor was taken from a human donor in good health (CMV status not recorded). Some clones in this sample may be carry-over from other donors' samples. Sequences were derived from CD8+ T cells from cultured PBMCs, sampled from culture after CMV antigen stimulation. This CDR3 is CASSITETLSSYNEQFF. DNA of the CDR3: TGTGCCAGTAGTATAACCGAGACACTCAGCTCCTACAATGAGCAGTTCTTC.